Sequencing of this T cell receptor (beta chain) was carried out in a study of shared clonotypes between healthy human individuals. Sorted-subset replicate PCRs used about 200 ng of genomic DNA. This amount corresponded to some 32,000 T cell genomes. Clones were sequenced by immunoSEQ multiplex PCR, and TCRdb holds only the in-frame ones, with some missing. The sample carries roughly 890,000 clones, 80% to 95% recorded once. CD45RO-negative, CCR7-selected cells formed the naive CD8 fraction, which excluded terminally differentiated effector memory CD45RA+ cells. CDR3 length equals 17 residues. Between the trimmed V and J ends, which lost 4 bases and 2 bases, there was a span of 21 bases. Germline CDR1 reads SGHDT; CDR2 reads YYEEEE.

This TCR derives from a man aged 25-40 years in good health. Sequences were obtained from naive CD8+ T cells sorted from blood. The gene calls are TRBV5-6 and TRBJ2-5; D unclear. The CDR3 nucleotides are TGTGCCAGCAGCCAGAACCACCTGGCCATGGGGCAAGAGACCCAGTACTTC. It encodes CASSQNHLAMGQETQYF.